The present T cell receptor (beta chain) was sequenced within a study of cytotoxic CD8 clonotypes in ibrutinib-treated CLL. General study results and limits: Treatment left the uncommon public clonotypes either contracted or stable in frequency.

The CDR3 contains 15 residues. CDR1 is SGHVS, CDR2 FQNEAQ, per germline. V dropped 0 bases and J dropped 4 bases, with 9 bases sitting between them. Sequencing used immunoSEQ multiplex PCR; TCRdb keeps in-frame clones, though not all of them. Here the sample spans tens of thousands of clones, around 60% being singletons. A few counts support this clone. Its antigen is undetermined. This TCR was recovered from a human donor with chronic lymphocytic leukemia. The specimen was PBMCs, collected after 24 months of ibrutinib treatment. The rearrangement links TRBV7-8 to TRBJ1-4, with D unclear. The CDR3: CASSLAFQINEKLFF. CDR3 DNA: TGTGCCAGCAGCTTAGCGTTTCAGATTAATGAAAAACTGTTTTTT. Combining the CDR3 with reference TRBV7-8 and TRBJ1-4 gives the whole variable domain GAGVSQSPRYKVAKRGQDVALRCDPISGHVSLFWYQQALGQGPEFLTYFQNEAQLDKSGLPSDRFFAERPEGSVSTLKIQRTQQEDSAVYLCASSLAFQINEKLFFGSGTQLSVL.